Shown below are 2 T cell receptor beta chains from a single sample sequenced in a study of cytomegalovirus exposure and HLA in healthy donors. With 60 Vbeta and 13 Jbeta primers, the PCR was carried out. Sequencing used immunoSEQ multiplex PCR; TCRdb keeps in-frame clones, though not all of them. The data show 110,000 to 150,000 clones, with 70% seen just once and 1.6% held by the top ten. The material sequenced was PBMCs. The receptors were gathered from a woman younger than 45 in good health and CMV-seronegative.

The chain couples TRBV11-2 to TRBJ1-3, with a possible D match to TRBD1 (5 bases). The CDR3 covers 15 residues. V was shortened by 3 bases and J by 2 bases, with 11 bases between the two germline ends. Germline CDR1 SGHAT, CDR2 FQNNGV. CDR3 bases: TGTGCCAGCAGCTTGAGCTCGGGGGCTGGAAACACCATATATTTT. Encoded protein: CASSLSSGAGNTIYF.

The chain links TRBV7-9 to TRBJ2-3; D is possibly TRBD2 (5 bases). The CDR3 extends over 14 amino acids. Germline assignment: CDR1 SEHNR and CDR2 FQNEAQ (reference sequence). V was clipped by 5 bases and J by 8 bases, with 17 bases between them. CDR3 DNA sequence: TGTGCCAGCAGCGACGGTGCGGGTGGTAGTACGCAGTATTTT. Protein: CASSDGAGGSTQYF.